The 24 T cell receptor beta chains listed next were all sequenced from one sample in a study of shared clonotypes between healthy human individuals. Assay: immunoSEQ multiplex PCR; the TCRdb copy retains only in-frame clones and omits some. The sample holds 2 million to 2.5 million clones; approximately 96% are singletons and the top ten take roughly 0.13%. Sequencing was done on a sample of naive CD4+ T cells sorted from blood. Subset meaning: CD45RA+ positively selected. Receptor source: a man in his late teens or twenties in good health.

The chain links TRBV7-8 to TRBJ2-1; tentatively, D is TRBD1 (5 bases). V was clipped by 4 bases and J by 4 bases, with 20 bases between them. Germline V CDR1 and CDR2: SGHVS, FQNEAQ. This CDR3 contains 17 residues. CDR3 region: CASSSQIPGFGYNEQFF. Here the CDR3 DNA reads TGTGCCAGCAGCTCGCAAATACCAGGGTTCGGGTACAATGAGCAGTTCTTC.

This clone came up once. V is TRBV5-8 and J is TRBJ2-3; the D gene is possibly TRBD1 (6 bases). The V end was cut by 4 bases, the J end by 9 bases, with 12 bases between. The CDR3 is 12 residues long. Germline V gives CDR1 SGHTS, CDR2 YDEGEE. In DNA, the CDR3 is TGTGCCAGCAGCGTTAATCAGGGGACGCAGTATTTT. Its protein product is CASSVNQGTQYF.

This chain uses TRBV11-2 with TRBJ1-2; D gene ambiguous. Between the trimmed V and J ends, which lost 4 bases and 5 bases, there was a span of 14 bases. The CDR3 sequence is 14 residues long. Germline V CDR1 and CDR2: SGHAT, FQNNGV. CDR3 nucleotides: TGTGCCAGCAGCTCTCACGAAAGGGTATATGGCTACACCTTC. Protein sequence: CASSSHERVYGYTF. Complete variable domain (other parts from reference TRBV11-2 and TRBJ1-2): EAGVAQSPRYKIIEKRQSVAFWCNPISGHATLYWYQQILGQGPKLLIQFQNNGVVDDSQLPKDRFSAERLKGVDSTLKIQPAKLEDSAVYLCASSSHERVYGYTFGSGTRLTVV.

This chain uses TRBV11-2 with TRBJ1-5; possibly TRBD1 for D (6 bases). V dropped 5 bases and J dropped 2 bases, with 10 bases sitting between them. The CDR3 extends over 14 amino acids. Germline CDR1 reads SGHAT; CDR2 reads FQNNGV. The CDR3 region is CASSQTGGNQPQHF. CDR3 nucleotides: TGTGCCAGCAGCCAGACAGGCGGCAATCAGCCCCAGCATTTT.

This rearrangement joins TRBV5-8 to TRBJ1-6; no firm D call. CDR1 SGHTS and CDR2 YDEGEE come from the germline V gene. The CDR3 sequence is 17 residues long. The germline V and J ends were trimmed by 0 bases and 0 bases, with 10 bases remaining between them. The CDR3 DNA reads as TGTGCCAGCAGCTTGGTCCCGCTAAGCTCCTATAATTCACCCCTCCACTTT. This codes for CASSLVPLSSYNSPLHF.

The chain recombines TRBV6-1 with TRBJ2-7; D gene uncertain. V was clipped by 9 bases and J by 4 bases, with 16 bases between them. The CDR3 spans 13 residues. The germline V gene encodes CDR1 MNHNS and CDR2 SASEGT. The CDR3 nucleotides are TGTGCCAGTCCCGACGAAGGAGATTACGAGCAGTACTTC. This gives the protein CASPDEGDYEQYF.

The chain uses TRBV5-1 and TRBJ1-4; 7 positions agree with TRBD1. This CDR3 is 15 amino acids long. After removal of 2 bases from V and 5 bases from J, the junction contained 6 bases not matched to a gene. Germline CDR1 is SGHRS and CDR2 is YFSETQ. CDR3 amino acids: CASSLPTGQNEKLFF. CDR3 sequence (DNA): TGCGCCAGCAGCTTACCGACAGGGCAAAATGAAAAACTGTTTTTT.

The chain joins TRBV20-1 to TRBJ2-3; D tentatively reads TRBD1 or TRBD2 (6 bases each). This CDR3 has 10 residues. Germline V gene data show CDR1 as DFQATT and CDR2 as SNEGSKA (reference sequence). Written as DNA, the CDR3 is TGCAAAGGGGGGCCTGATACGCAGTATTTT. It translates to CKGGPDTQYF.

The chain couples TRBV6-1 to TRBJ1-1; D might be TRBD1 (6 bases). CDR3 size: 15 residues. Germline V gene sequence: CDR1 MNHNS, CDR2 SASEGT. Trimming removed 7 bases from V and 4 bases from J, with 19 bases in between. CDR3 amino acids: CASNLRGGGFTEAFF. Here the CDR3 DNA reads TGTGCCAGCAACCTAAGGGGGGGTGGATTCACTGAAGCTTTCTTT.

Here the CDR3 DNA reads TGCAGTGCTATGGACCGACACGAGCAGTACTTC. Its protein product is CSAMDRHEQYF. The rearrangement joins TRBV20-1 to TRBJ2-7; D gene ambiguous. The CDR3 has 11 amino acids. Trimming shortened V by 4 bases and J by 5 bases, and 9 bases separated the two germline ends. Germline V CDR1 and CDR2: DFQATT, SNEGSKA (reference sequence).

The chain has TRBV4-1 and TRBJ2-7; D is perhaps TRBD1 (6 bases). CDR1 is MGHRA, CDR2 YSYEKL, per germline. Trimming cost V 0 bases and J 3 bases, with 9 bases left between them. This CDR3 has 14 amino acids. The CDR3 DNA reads TGCGCCAGCAGCCAAGAAAGGGGGAGCTACGAGCAGTACTTC. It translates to CASSQERGSYEQYF.

CDR3 protein: CASSTALLSGNTIYF. As DNA, the CDR3 is TGTGCCAGCAGCACAGCACTGCTCTCTGGAAACACCATATATTTT. The V call is TRBV7-9, the J call TRBJ1-3; D gene unclear. This CDR3 comprises 15 residues. CDR1 SEHNR and CDR2 FQNEAQ come from the germline V gene (reference sequence). The V gene lost 5 bases and the J gene lost 0 bases, with 11 bases spanning the gap.

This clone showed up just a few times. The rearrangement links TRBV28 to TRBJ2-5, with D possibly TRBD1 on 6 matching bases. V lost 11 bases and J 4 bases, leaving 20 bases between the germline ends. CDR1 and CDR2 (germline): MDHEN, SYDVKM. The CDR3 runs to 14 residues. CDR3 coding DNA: TGTGCCTCTTCTGGTGTGGGGGCGTTAGAGACCCAGTACTTC. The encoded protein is CASSGVGALETQYF.

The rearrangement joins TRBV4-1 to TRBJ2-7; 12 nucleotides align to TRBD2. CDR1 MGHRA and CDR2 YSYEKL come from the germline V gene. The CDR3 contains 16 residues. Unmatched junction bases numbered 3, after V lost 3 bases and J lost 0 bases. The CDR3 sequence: CASSHGLAGLSYEQYF. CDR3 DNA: TGCGCCAGCAGCCACGGACTAGCGGGGCTCTCCTACGAGCAGTACTTC.

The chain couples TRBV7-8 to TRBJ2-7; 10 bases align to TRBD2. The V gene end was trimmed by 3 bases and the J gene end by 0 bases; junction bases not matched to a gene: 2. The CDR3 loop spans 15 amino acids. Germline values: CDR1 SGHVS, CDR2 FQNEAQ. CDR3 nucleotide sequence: TGTGCCAGCAGCTTTGGACTAGCGGCCTCCTACGAGCAGTACTTC. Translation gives CASSFGLAASYEQYF.

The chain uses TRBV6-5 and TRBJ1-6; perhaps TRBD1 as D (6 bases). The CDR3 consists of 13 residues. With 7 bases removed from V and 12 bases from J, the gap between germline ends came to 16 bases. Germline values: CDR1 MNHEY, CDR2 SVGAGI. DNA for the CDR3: TGTGCCAGCACCAACAGGGAGGGAGAACCCCTCCACTTT. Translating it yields CASTNREGEPLHF.

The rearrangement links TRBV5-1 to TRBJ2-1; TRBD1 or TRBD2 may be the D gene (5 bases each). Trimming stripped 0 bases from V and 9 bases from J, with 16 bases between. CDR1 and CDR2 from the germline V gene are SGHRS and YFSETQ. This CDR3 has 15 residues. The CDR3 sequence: CASSLVGTQLGEQFF. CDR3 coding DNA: TGCGCCAGCAGCTTGGTAGGGACCCAGCTCGGTGAGCAGTTCTTC.

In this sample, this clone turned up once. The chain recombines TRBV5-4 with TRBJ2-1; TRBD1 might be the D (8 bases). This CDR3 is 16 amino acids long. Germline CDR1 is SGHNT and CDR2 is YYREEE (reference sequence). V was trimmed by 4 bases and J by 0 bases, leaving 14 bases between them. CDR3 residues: CASSTTGGGSYNEQFF. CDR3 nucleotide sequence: TGTGCCAGCAGCACCACAGGGGGGGGCTCCTACAATGAGCAGTTCTTC.

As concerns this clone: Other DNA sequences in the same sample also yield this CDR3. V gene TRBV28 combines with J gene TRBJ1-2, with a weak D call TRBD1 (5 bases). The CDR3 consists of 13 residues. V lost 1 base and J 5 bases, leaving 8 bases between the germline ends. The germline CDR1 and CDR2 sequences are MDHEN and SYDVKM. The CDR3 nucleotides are TGTGCCAGCAGTTTATATGGGGGTTATGGCTACACCTTC. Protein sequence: CASSLYGGYGYTF.

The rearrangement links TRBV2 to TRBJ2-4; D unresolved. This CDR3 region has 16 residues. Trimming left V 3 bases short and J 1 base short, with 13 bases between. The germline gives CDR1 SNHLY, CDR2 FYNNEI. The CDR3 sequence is CASSDWRWPAKNIQYF. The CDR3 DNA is TGTGCCAGCAGTGATTGGCGGTGGCCGGCCAAAAACATTCAGTACTTC.

The CDR3 nucleotides read TGTGCCAGCATAGACAGGGAGGCTGGAAACACCATATATTTT. Translating it yields CASIDREAGNTIYF. The rearrangement uses TRBV25-1 and TRBJ1-3, with 7 bases matching TRBD1. Germline CDR1 reads MGHDK; CDR2 reads SYGVNS. The V segment lost 7 bases and the J segment 2 bases; nucleotides outside the gene matches: 5. The CDR3 length is 14 residues.

The CDR3: CASSLGVLAGGPGETQYF. The DNA for the CDR3 is TGTGCCAGCAGCTTAGGGGTACTAGCGGGAGGGCCTGGGGAGACCCAGTACTTC. V gene TRBV7-2 combines with J gene TRBJ2-5; 13 bases fit TRBD2. This CDR3 is 18 amino acids long. From germline, CDR1 is SGHTA and CDR2 FQGNSA. Losses at the gene ends were 1 base for V and 5 bases for J; bases not matched to a gene: 10.

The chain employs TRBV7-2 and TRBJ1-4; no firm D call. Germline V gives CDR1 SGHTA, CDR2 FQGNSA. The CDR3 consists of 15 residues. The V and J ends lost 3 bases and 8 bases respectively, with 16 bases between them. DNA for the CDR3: TGTGCCAGCAGCTTTGGAGGAGGAGAAACGGAAAAACTGTTTTTT. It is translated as CASSFGGGETEKLFF.

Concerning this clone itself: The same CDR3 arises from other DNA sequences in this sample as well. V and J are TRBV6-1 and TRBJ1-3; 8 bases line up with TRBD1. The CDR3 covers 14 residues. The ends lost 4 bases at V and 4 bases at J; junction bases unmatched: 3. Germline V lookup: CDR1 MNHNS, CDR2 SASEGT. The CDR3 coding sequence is TGTGCCAGCAGTGGGACAGGGTCAGGAAACACCATATATTTT. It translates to CASSGTGSGNTIYF.